Below are 20 T cell receptor beta chains sequenced from a single sample in a study of T cells in Graves' hyperthyroidism and ophthalmopathy. TCR beta CDR3 regions were amplified from RNA. TCR CDR3 underwent first-round RT-PCR with the HTBI primer set. From the multiplex PCR reads, TCRdb called clonotypes with MiXCR, one entry per CDR3 protein. The sample records 500,000 to 600,000 distinct CDR3 sequences, roughly 45% being singletons. Specimen: peripheral blood or thyroid tissue (not recorded which). The receptors stem from an adult woman with Graves' disease, either hyperthyroidism or ophthalmopathy (not recorded which).

In its sample, this clonotype was seen many times. The V gene is TRBV7-9, the J gene TRBJ1-2, with no clear D. Between the trimmed V and J ends, which lost 5 bases and 4 bases, there was a span of 14 bases. CDR3 length: 14 residues. The germline V gene encodes CDR1 SEHNR and CDR2 FQNEAQ (reference sequence). CDR3 sequence reads: CASSRASGSYGYTF. CDR3 in DNA: TGTGCCAGCAGCAGGGCCTCGGGGAGCTATGGCTACACCTTC.

This clonotype has more than one count but fewer than ten. This chain uses TRBV11-2 with TRBJ1-5; perhaps TRBD1 as D (5 bases). The CDR3 covers 13 residues. CDR1 and CDR2 (germline): SGHAT, FQNNGV. V dropped 5 bases and J dropped 5 bases, with 10 bases sitting between them. CDR3 sequence (DNA): TGTGCCAGCAGCCGGGACGGCTATCAGCCCCAGCATTTT. Amino acids: CASSRDGYQPQHF.

The rearrangement joins TRBV7-8 to TRBJ2-7; no clear D gene. This CDR3 has 13 amino acids. Germline V gene lookup returns CDR1 SGHVS and CDR2 FQNEAQ. V lost 3 bases and J lost 7, with 13 bases in between. CDR3 residues: CASSFVGLREQYF. The CDR3 DNA follows: TGTGCCAGCAGCTTCGTGGGCCTGAGGGAGCAGTACTTC.

The chain employs TRBV7-9 and TRBJ2-7, with 7 bases identical to TRBD1. The ends lost 6 bases at V and 2 bases at J; junction bases unmatched: 4. The CDR3 runs 13 residues. Germline CDR1 is SEHNR and CDR2 is FQNEAQ (reference sequence). The CDR3 is CASRPGQTYEQYF. In DNA form, the CDR3 reads TGTGCCAGCAGACCGGGACAGACCTACGAGCAGTACTTC.

This chain uses TRBV7-2 with TRBJ1-5, with unresolved D. The V and J ends lost 6 bases and 11 bases respectively, with 2 bases between them. The CDR3 runs to 8 residues. Looked up from germline, CDR1 is SGHTA and CDR2 is FQGNSA. The CDR3 region is CASRTQHF. CDR3 DNA sequence: TGTGCCAGCAGGACCCAGCATTTT. Supplemented by reference TRBV7-2 and TRBJ1-5, the full variable domain reads GAGVSQSPSNKVTEKGKDVELRCDPISGHTALYWYRQSLGQGLEFLIYFQGNSAPDKSGLPSDRFSAERTGGSVSTLTIQRTQQEDSAVYLCASRTQHFGDGTRLSIL.

This clonotype was recorded many times. As DNA, the CDR3 is TGCGCCAGCAGCCCAACAGGGGGCTGGGGGACCCAGTACTTC. It translates to CASSPTGGWGTQYF. The J gene is TRBJ2-5, the V gene TRBV4-3, with TRBD1 matching over 9 bases. CDR3 length equals 14 residues. Germline CDR1 reads LGHNA; CDR2 reads YSLEER. Trimming took 4 bases from V and 7 from J; bases not matched to a gene: 7.

To note about this clonotype: One junction end does not reproduce the germline sequence, and a read error may be involved. The V gene is TRBV25-1, the J gene TRBJ1-1; 8 bases fit TRBD1. The CDR3 loop spans 19 amino acids. Germline-derived CDR1 and CDR2 are MGHDK and SYGVNS. The CDR3 protein is CANSARLNGQGRGNTEAFF. In nucleotides, the CDR3 is TGTGCCAACAGTGCTAGGTTAAACGGACAGGGCCGAGGGAACACTGAAGCTTTCTTT.

This clonotype was seen a handful of times. V gene TRBV7-6 combines with J gene TRBJ1-5; the match to TRBD1 covers 8 bases. Germline lookup yields CDR1 SGHVS and CDR2 FNYEAQ. The CDR3 runs 15 residues. Losses at the gene ends were 4 bases for V and 5 bases for J; bases not matched to a gene: 7. The CDR3 coding sequence is TGTGCCAGCAGCTCCCGGACAGGGAGTGATCAGCCCCAGCATTTT. It specifies CASSSRTGSDQPQHF.

This chain connects TRBV29-1 to TRBJ1-2; D ambiguous. V lost 5 bases and J lost 4, with 8 bases in between. CDR3 length: 11 amino acids. Germline V gene lookup returns CDR1 SQVTM and CDR2 ANQGSEA. The CDR3 reads CSVTGRYGYTF. CDR3 nucleotide sequence: TGCAGCGTTACGGGCCGCTATGGCTACACCTTC.

This clonotype occurred many times. This chain connects TRBV4-2 to TRBJ2-5, with D tentatively TRBD2 (5 bases). The CDR3 is 15 residues long. The V gene lost 0 bases and the J gene lost 1 base, with 9 bases spanning the gap. Germline values: CDR1 LGHNA, CDR2 YNFKEQ. Here the CDR3 reads CASSQDTSGQETQYF. Written as DNA, the CDR3 is TGTGCCAGCAGCCAAGATACGAGCGGCCAAGAGACCCAGTACTTC.

The gene calls are TRBV2 and TRBJ2-6; the D is unclear. Germline V gene lookup returns CDR1 SNHLY and CDR2 FYNNEI. Trimming took off 4 bases at V and 4 bases at J, with 11 bases between the two ends. The length of the CDR3 is 15 residues. CDR3 residues: CASSVENVGANVLTF. The CDR3 DNA follows: TGTGCCAGCAGTGTGGAAAACGTCGGGGCCAACGTCCTGACTTTC. Full variable domain (rest looked up from reference TRBV2 and TRBJ2-6): EPEVTQTPSHQVTQMGQEVILRCVPISNHLYFYWYRQILGQKVEFLVSFYNNEISEKSEIFDDQFSVERPDGSNFTLKIRSTKLEDSAMYFCASSVENVGANVLTFGAGSRLTVL.

V and J are TRBV4-1 and TRBJ2-5; TRBD2 is a possible D gene (5 bases). Trimming took 8 bases from V and 4 from J, leaving 14 bases between them. This CDR3 comprises 13 residues. CDR1 is MGHRA, CDR2 YSYEKL, per germline. Here the CDR3 DNA reads TGCGCCAGCTCCGTGAGGGCCTCAGAGACCCAGTACTTC. Translation: CASSVRASETQYF.

This clonotype was detected a few times. J is TRBJ2-3 and V is TRBV7-3, with D possibly TRBD2 on 6 matching bases. CDR1 is SGHTA, CDR2 FQGTGA, per germline. The CDR3 consists of 15 residues. The V end lost 0 bases, the J end lost 3 bases, and 10 bases lay between the germline ends. CDR3 amino acids: CASSLTGGGTDTQYF. Here the CDR3 DNA reads TGTGCCAGCAGCTTAACGGGGGGAGGAACAGATACGCAGTATTTT.

This clonotype was found a few times. Just one base apart from a much larger clone, this may be a read error. The rearrangement joins TRBV29-1 to TRBJ2-7; 7 nucleotides align to TRBD2. V shed 6 bases, J shed 1 base, and the junction held 6 bases outside the gene matches. Germline lookup yields CDR1 SQVTM and CDR2 ANQGSEA. The CDR3 sequence is 13 residues long. CDR3 DNA: TGCAGCGTATCGCAGGGACTATCCTACGAGCAGTACTTC. This codes for CSVSQGLSYEQYF.

A few counts support this clonotype. J is TRBJ2-7 and V is TRBV24-1, with 14 bases that match TRBD2. J gave up 3 bases and V 5 bases, and 5 bases lay outside the gene matches. This CDR3 is 16 amino acids long. Germline V CDR1 and CDR2: KGHDR, SFDVKD. The CDR3 bases are TGTGCCACCAGTGGCGGGACTAGCGGGGGACGCTACGAGCAGTACTTC. Translation: CATSGGTSGGRYEQYF.

V and J are TRBV7-2 and TRBJ2-7; no clear D. CDR1 SGHTA and CDR2 FQGNSA come from the germline V gene. V gave up 7 bases and J gave up 4 bases, with 17 bases separating them. This CDR3 comprises 14 residues. Here the CDR3 reads CASIPGPTSYEQYF. For the CDR3, the DNA is TGTGCCAGCATCCCAGGACCTACGAGTTACGAGCAGTACTTC.

This clonotype was seen a handful of times. The chain recombines TRBV7-7 with TRBJ1-1; D not certain. Germline values: CDR1 SSHAT, CDR2 FNYEAQ (reference sequence). The length of the CDR3 is 14 residues. The CDR3 spells CAREPLAAGTEAFF. Written as DNA, the CDR3 is TGTGCTAGAGAGCCCTTGGCGGCGGGGACTGAAGCTTTCTTT.

Ten or more counts support this clonotype. The chain carries TRBV7-2 and TRBJ2-5, with 7 bases identical to TRBD2. The length of the CDR3 is 15 residues. Germline-derived CDR1 and CDR2 are SGHTA and FQGNSA. With 5 bases clipped from V and 7 bases from J, the junction kept 13 bases outside the gene matches. For the CDR3, the DNA is TGTGCCAGCAGCATGCGAGCGGGACCCGAGGGGACCCAGTACTTC. It translates to CASSMRAGPEGTQYF.

This chain connects TRBV7-3 to TRBJ1-4; tentatively, D is TRBD1 (5 bases). Germline CDR1 SGHTA, CDR2 FQGTGA. This CDR3 region has 14 residues. The germline V and J ends were trimmed by 2 bases and 14 bases, with 18 bases remaining between them. This CDR3 is CASSLDALGGYLFF. The CDR3 DNA sequence: TGTGCCAGCAGCTTAGACGCGTTGGGGGGTTACCTGTTTTTT.

The chain recombines TRBV5-5 with TRBJ2-2, with 8 bases that match TRBD1. V shed 0 bases, J shed 4 bases, and the junction held 5 bases outside the gene matches. The V gene's germline CDR1 is SGHKS and CDR2 YYEKEE (reference sequence). This CDR3 is built from 16 residues. The CDR3 sequence: CASSLAPRGRTGELFF. CDR3 nucleotides: TGTGCCAGCAGCTTGGCCCCCAGGGGGCGCACCGGGGAGCTGTTTTTT.